The present entry profiles one T cell receptor beta chain with its context. This entry is derived from a study of Ad26.COV2.S vaccination and SARS-CoV-2 variants. Study as a whole: Donor joined the COV1001 Ad26.COV2.S trial arm.

Stated treatment: roughly 20 received Ad26.COV2.S at low or high dose, single or two shots; 5 received placebo; per-sample allocation not given. Repertoires come from day 63 after the first vaccine or placebo injection. Here immunoSEQ multiplex PCR was the method, and the copy in TCRdb shows in-frame clones only, minus some. There are about 680,000 clones in the sample; roughly 90% occur only once, and nearly 1.5% lies in the top ten. V lost 0 bases to trimming and J lost 7 bases; unmatched junction nucleotides: 3. Germline CDR1 reads SGHAT; CDR2 reads FQNNGV. The CDR3 has 13 amino acids. This sequence joins TRBV11-2 and TRBJ2-7; TRBD2 aligns across 7 bases. The sequences come from peripheral blood, collected in a trial of Ad26.COV2.S vaccine versus placebo. The TCR sequence derives from a person between 18 and 59 years old who received the Ad26.COV2.S COVID-19 vaccine or a placebo. Written as DNA, the CDR3 is TGTGCCAGCAGCTTAGAAGGGAGGGGAGAGCAGTACTTC. Amino acids: CASSLEGRGEQYF.